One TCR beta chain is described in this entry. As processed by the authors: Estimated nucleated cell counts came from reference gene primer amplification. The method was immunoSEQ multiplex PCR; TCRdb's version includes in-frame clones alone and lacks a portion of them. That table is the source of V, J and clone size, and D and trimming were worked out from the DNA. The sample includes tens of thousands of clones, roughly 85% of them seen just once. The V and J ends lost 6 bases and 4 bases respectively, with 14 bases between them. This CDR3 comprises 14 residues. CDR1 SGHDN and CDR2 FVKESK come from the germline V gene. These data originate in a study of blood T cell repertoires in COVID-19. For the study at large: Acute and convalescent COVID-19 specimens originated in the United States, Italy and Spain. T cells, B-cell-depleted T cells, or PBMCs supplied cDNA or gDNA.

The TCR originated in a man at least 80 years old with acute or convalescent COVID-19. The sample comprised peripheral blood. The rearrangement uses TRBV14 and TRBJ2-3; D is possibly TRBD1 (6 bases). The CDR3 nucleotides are TGTGCCAGCAGTGACAGGTTATGGGCAGATACGCAGTATTTT. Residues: CASSDRLWADTQYF.